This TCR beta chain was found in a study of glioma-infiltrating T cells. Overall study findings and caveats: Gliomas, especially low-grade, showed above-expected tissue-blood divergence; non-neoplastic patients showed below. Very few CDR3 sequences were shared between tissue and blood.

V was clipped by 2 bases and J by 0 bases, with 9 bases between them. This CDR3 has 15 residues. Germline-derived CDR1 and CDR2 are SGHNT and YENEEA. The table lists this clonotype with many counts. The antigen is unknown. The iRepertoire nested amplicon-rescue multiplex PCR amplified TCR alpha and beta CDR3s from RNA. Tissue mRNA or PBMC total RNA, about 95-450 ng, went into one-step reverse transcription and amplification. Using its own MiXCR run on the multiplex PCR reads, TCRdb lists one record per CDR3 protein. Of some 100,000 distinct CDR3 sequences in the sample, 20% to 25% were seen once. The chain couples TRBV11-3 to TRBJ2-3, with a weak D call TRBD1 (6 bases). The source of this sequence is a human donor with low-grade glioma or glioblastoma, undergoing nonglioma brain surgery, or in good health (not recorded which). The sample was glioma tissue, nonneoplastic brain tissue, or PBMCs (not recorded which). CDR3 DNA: TGTGCCAGCAGCTTACAGGGGATAAGCACAGATACGCAGTATTTT. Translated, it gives CASSLQGISTDTQYF.